This TCR beta chain emerged from a study of CD8 T cells in Susac syndrome. TEMRA cells were FACS-enriched, unlike CD8+ and CD4+ T cells, which were negatively isolated. Germline CDR1 is MNHNS and CDR2 is SASEGT. CDR3 length: 16 amino acids. The ends lost 6 bases at V and 9 bases at J; junction bases unmatched: 13. RNA was extracted with the RNeasy kit, and a quantity of 0.5 to 1 ug was reverse transcribed using random hexamers. Amplification of the TCR beta CDR3 was carried out by immunoSEQ multiplex PCR, which spanned a total of 54 Vbeta and 13 Jbeta segments. TCRdb redid the calling of the immunoSEQ multiplex PCR reads with MiXCR, one entry per CDR3 protein. The sample includes over 95,000 distinct CDR3 sequences, roughly 92% of them seen just once.

The chain has TRBV6-1 and TRBJ2-1; TRBD2 agrees at 11 bases. Sequencing was performed on CD8+ T cells from PBMCs. This receptor was obtained from a human donor in good health. CDR3 nucleotide sequence: TGTGCCAGCAGCGCTTCCATAGCGGGAGGGAACGGTGAGCAGTTCTTC. It codes for CASSASIAGGNGEQFF.